This T cell receptor beta chain was profiled in a study of blood T cells in healthy people across ages. Broader study findings: Significant beta diversity loss was already apparent by age approximately 38, declining roughly linearly.

A second PCR of 7 to 11 cycles used a sample-barcoded 5' primer and a J-beta primer mix. TCRdb reprocessed the 5' RACE reads via MiXCR and lists one record per CDR3 protein. The sample has hundreds of thousands of distinct CDR3 sequences, roughly 43% seen once. The CDR3 is made up of 14 amino acids. From germline, CDR1 is SGHDN and CDR2 FVKESK. V was cut by 4 bases and J by 5 bases, with 15 bases left in between. The authors drew ten milliliters of peripheral blood from each donor. Turning to this clonotype: Its specificity is not known.

Sequencing was carried out using blood. The chain uses TRBV14 and TRBJ2-7; D assignment may be TRBD1 or TRBD2 (6 bases each). This sequence was found in a man aged 25 to 40 in good health. CDR3 bases: TGTGCCAGCAGCCCCCTCGGGGGCAAGGACGAGCAGTACTTC. The encoded protein is CASSPLGGKDEQYF. Based on the CDR3 plus reference TRBV14 and TRBJ2-7, the full variable domain is EAGVTQFPSHSVIEKGQTVTLRCDPISGHDNLYWYRRVMGKEIKFLLHFVKESKQDESGMPNNRFLAERTGGTYSTLKVQPAELEDSGVYFCASSPLGGKDEQYFGPGTRLTVT.